One and the same sample provided the 32 T cell receptor beta chains below, sequenced in a study of glioma-infiltrating T cells. The iRepertoire nested amplicon-rescue multiplex PCR amplified TCR alpha and beta CDR3s from RNA. MiXCR, run by TCRdb on the multiplex PCR reads, gives a single entry per CDR3 protein. The data contain about 180,000 distinct CDR3 sequences, more than 35% of them singletons. The sequenced sample was glioma tissue, nonneoplastic brain tissue, or PBMCs (not recorded which). The origin of the receptors is a human donor with low-grade glioma or glioblastoma, undergoing nonglioma brain surgery, or in good health (not recorded which).

The table lists this clonotype with a few counts. This chain connects TRBV3-1 to TRBJ2-2; D gene uncertain. Germline lookup yields CDR1 LGHDT and CDR2 YNNKEL (reference sequence). V was clipped by 6 bases and J by 4 bases, with 18 bases between them. CDR3 length equals 16 residues. The DNA for the CDR3 is TGTGCCAGCAGTTATAACGAGGTAGCCGCCACCGGGGAGCTGTTTTTT. Protein sequence: CASSYNEVAATGELFF. The entire variable domain, with the rest obtained from reference TRBV3-1 and TRBJ2-2, is as follows: DTAVSQTPKYLVTQMGNDKSIKCEQNLGHDTMYWYKQDSKKFLKIMFSYNNKELIINETVPNRFSPKSPDKAHLNLHINSLELGDSAVYFCASSYNEVAATGELFFGEGSRLTVL.

The gene calls are TRBV20-1 and TRBJ2-3, with 13 bases that match TRBD2. Losses at the gene ends were 1 base for V and 2 bases for J; bases not matched to a gene: 9. Germline V gene lookup returns CDR1 DFQATT and CDR2 SNEGSKA (reference sequence). The length of the CDR3 is 18 residues. Here the CDR3 reads CSARVGTSGIRYTDTQYF. The CDR3 DNA is TGCAGTGCTAGAGTCGGGACTAGCGGGATCCGTTACACAGATACGCAGTATTTT.

At least ten counts were recorded for this clonotype. This chain links TRBV4-1 with TRBJ2-5, with no clear D. From germline, CDR1 is MGHRA and CDR2 YSYEKL. V was shortened by 5 bases and J by 5 bases, with 15 bases between the two germline ends. The CDR3 runs 14 residues. CDR3 in DNA: TGCGCCAGCAGCTCGAACGTAGGGTCGGAGACCCAGTACTTC. Protein: CASSSNVGSETQYF.

This clonotype has only one observation. Possible read error: a much larger clone is one base away. The chain has TRBV24-1 and TRBJ2-1; TRBD2 aligns across 7 bases. CDR1 and CDR2 from the germline V gene are KGHDR and SFDVKD. V was pared by 3 bases and J by 5 bases, with 15 bases of the junction left unmatched. This CDR3 comprises 18 residues. This chain's CDR3 is CATSDTLAEGPIDNEQFF. The CDR3, as DNA: TGTGCCACCAGTGATACTCTAGCGGAAGGGCCAATCGACAATGAGCAGTTCTTC.

This clonotype showed up just a few times. With a much larger clone just one base away, this may be a read error. The genes are TRBV25-1 and TRBJ2-1; D is unclear. This CDR3 spans 13 amino acids. Germline V gene lookup returns CDR1 MGHDK and CDR2 SYGVNS. DNA for the CDR3: TGTGCCAGCAGTGAAGGGCCAGCCGATGAGAAGTTCTTC. Amino acids: CASSEGPADEKFF.

At least ten counts were recorded for this clonotype. The V and J genes are TRBV2 and TRBJ2-1; D gene uncertain. This CDR3 has 12 residues. The germline gives CDR1 SNHLY, CDR2 FYNNEI. Trimming stripped 5 bases from V and 9 bases from J, with 11 bases between. CDR3 amino acids: CASSNVGGEQFF. The CDR3 nucleotides are TGTGCCAGCAGTAACGTGGGCGGTGAGCAGTTCTTC.

A remark on this clonotype: A much larger clone differs from this one at a single base, so this may be a read error. The CDR3 ends on some other residue instead of the conserved phenylalanine or tryptophan, so this is likely a read error. The CDR3 DNA is TGTGCCAGTAGTAGCGGCCTCTACGAGCAGTACCTC. Its translation is CASSSGLYEQYL. The chain combines TRBV19 with TRBJ2-7; no clear D gene. This CDR3 region has 12 residues. Trimming removed 4 bases at V and 3 bases at J, with 7 bases between. CDR1 and CDR2 (germline): LNHDA, SQIVND (reference sequence).

A few counts support this clonotype. J is TRBJ2-7 and V is TRBV28; no firm D call. V lost 2 bases and J lost 3, with 11 bases in between. The germline CDR1 and CDR2 sequences are MDHEN and SYDVKM. The CDR3 has 14 amino acids. The CDR3 loop is CASSLLGAHYEQYF. DNA of the CDR3: TGTGCCAGCAGTTTACTAGGCGCGCACTACGAGCAGTACTTC.

This clonotype was recorded only once. The V and J genes are TRBV28 and TRBJ1-2, with D unresolved. V lost 8 bases and J 9 bases, leaving 16 bases between the germline ends. The CDR3 is made up of 12 amino acids. Germline loops: CDR1 MDHEN, CDR2 SYDVKM. CDR3 coding DNA: TGTGCCAGCCGGCGGGCCGATCGTTGCTACACCTTC. Translating gives CASRRADRCYTF.

As concerns this clonotype: A read error may account for a junction end that differs from germline. The J gene is TRBJ2-5, the V gene TRBV20-1, with 8 bases identical to TRBD2. The V gene's germline CDR1 is DFQATT and CDR2 SNEGSKA (reference sequence). The CDR3 covers 15 residues. Written as DNA, the CDR3 is TGCAGTGCTATTATTTTAGCGGGGCGCCAAGAGACCGAGTACTTC. It codes for CSAIILAGRQETEYF.

This clonotype showed up many times. The chain combines TRBV28 with TRBJ2-1; D is uncertain. The germline V gene encodes CDR1 MDHEN and CDR2 SYDVKM. V lost 5 bases to trimming and J lost 4 bases, with 24 bases between them. The length of the CDR3 is 18 residues. CDR3 amino acids: CASSHSSPESLWYNEQFF. In nucleotides, the CDR3 is TGTGCCAGCAGTCATTCTTCCCCCGAAAGCCTGTGGTACAATGAGCAGTTCTTC.

This clonotype was recorded at least ten times. The V and J genes are TRBV27 and TRBJ2-3, with unresolved D. The CDR3 covers 15 residues. Trimming took off 5 bases at V and 0 bases at J, with 12 bases between the two ends. From germline, CDR1 is MNHEY and CDR2 SMNVEV (reference sequence). The CDR3 region has the DNA TGTGCCAGCAGTCCACTTAGCCGGAGCACAGATACGCAGTATTTT. This encodes CASSPLSRSTDTQYF.

This chain joins TRBV4-1 and TRBJ1-3; no definite D call. Trimming took off 2 bases at V and 1 base at J, with 0 bases between the two ends. This CDR3 comprises 12 residues. Germline-derived CDR1 and CDR2 are MGHRA and YSYEKL. The chain's CDR3 is CASSQSGNTIYF. For the CDR3, the DNA is TGCGCCAGCAGCCAATCTGGAAACACCATATATTTT.

J is TRBJ2-1 and V is TRBV10-2; TRBD2 agrees at 7 bases. Germline values: CDR1 WSHSY, CDR2 SAAADI. The junction had 4 bases not matched to a gene; V was cut back by 5 bases and J by 0 bases. This CDR3 has 15 residues. CDR3 loop: CASSKLASSYNEQFF. The CDR3 DNA follows: TGCGCCAGCAGTAAACTAGCGAGCTCCTACAATGAGCAGTTCTTC.

The sample holds a few counts of this clonotype. The chain links TRBV3-1 to TRBJ2-7; D not certain. Germline-derived CDR1 and CDR2 are LGHDT and YNNKEL (reference sequence). Trimming removed 0 bases at V and 9 bases at J, with 12 bases between. The CDR3 covers 13 residues. Here the CDR3 DNA reads TGTGCCAGCAGCCAAGAGGACCGCATTGTGCAGTACTTC. This encodes CASSQEDRIVQYF.

This rearrangement joins TRBV12-3 or TRBV12-4 to TRBJ2-1, with 8 bases fitting TRBD1. The CDR3 is 14 residues long. V was pared by 3 bases and J by 6 bases, with 4 bases of the junction left unmatched. CDR3 in DNA: TGTGCCAGCAGTTTCCTTGGACAGGGCAATGAGCAGTTCTTC. Amino acid sequence: CASSFLGQGNEQFF.

This clonotype was detected ten times or more. This rearrangement joins TRBV20-1 to TRBJ2-1; 7 bases fit TRBD2. CDR3 length equals 12 residues. The V gene's germline CDR1 is DFQATT and CDR2 SNEGSKA (reference sequence). V lost 1 base to trimming and J lost 7 bases; unmatched junction nucleotides: 1. The CDR3 protein is CSARALANEQFF. The CDR3 DNA sequence: TGCAGTGCTAGAGCACTAGCGAATGAGCAGTTCTTC.

The sample holds many counts of this clonotype. The chain has TRBV12-3 or TRBV12-4 and TRBJ2-7; 8 nucleotides line up with TRBD2. The length of the CDR3 is 15 residues. V trimming: 5 bases; J trimming: 6 bases; junction bases outside the gene matches: 12. The CDR3 sequence is CASSPAGEGVGEQYF. In DNA form, the CDR3 reads TGTGCCAGCAGTCCAGCGGGAGAAGGAGTGGGCGAGCAGTACTTC.

With regard to this clonotype: A much larger clone lies one base from this, so it may be a read error. J is TRBJ2-7 and V is TRBV11-2, with D possibly matching TRBD1 (5 bases). The length of the CDR3 is 12 residues. CDR1 is SGHAT, CDR2 FQNNGV, per germline. In nucleotides, the CDR3 is TGTGCCAGCAGGGCGGCAGGGTACGATCAGTACTTC. Encoded protein: CASRAAGYDQYF.

This chain connects TRBV25-1 to TRBJ2-3, with D possibly matching TRBD2 (5 bases). The length of the CDR3 is 14 residues. V lost 5 bases to trimming and J lost 1 base, with 10 bases between them. CDR1 and CDR2 (germline): MGHDK, SYGVNS. The CDR3 bases are TGTGCCAGCAGTCGGGCCGGGGGCACAGATACGCAGTATTTT. Its protein product is CASSRAGGTDTQYF. The complete variable domain, with remaining parts taken from reference TRBV25-1 and TRBJ2-3, reads EADIYQTPRYLVIGTGKKITLECSQTMGHDKMYWYQQDPGMELHLIHYSYGVNSTEKGDLSSESTVSRIRTEHFPLTLESARPSHTSQYLCASSRAGGTDTQYFGPGTRLTVL.

In its sample, this clonotype was seen many times. The rearrangement uses TRBV6-1 and TRBJ2-2, with D possibly matching TRBD2 (5 bases). There are 15 residues in the CDR3. CDR1 is MNHNS and CDR2 is SASEGT in the germline V gene. The V and J ends lost 4 bases and 0 bases respectively, with 9 bases between them. CDR3 bases: TGTGCCAGCAGTGTTGACTATCCGAACACCGGGGAGCTGTTTTTT. It codes for CASSVDYPNTGELFF.

This clonotype was observed many times. The chain employs TRBV19 and TRBJ2-7; D remains unclear. Germline CDR1 LNHDA, CDR2 SQIVND (reference sequence). The CDR3 has 14 amino acids. The V end lost 4 bases, the J end lost 2 bases, and 12 bases lay between the germline ends. The CDR3 coding sequence is TGTGCCAGTAGTAAGAGTGGGGTAACCTACGAGCAGTACTTC. Its protein is CASSKSGVTYEQYF. The full variable domain, with the rest looked up from reference TRBV19 and TRBJ2-7, is DGGITQSPKYLFRKEGQNVTLSCEQNLNHDAMYWYRQDPGQGLRLIYYSQIVNDFQKGDIAEGYSVSREKKESFPLTVTSAQKNPTAFYLCASSKSGVTYEQYFGPGTRLTVT.

In its sample, this clonotype was seen many times. The chain combines TRBV20-1 with TRBJ2-7, with 11 bases identical to TRBD2. Germline lookup yields CDR1 DFQATT and CDR2 SNEGSKA (reference sequence). Trimming took 0 bases from V and 2 from J; bases not matched to a gene: 6. This CDR3 spans 16 amino acids. CDR3 in amino acids: CSARDSSGRGAYEQYF. CDR3 nucleotides: TGCAGTGCTAGAGACAGTAGCGGGAGGGGGGCCTACGAGCAGTACTTC.

Concerning this clonotype itself: Being one base from a much bigger clone, this may be a read error. The chain links TRBV2 to TRBJ2-1, with 9 bases that match TRBD2. Germline CDR1 SNHLY, CDR2 FYNNEI. This CDR3 is built from 14 residues. For the CDR3, the DNA is TGTGCCAGCAGTGGGACTAGCGCGTACAATGAGCATTTCTTC. The encoded protein is CASSGTSAYNEHFF. The full variable domain, its missing parts supplied by reference TRBV2 and TRBJ2-1, is EPEVTQTPSHQVTQMGQEVILRCVPISNHLYFYWYRQILGQKVEFLVSFYNNEISEKSEIFDDQFSVERPDGSNFTLKIRSTKLEDSAMYFCASSGTSAYNEHFFGPGTRLTVL.

Regarding this clonotype: A read error may be the cause here, since a much bigger clone is one base away. J is TRBJ2-7 and V is TRBV2; maybe TRBD1 (5 bases). Deletions cut 10 bases from V and 7 bases from J, with 14 bases between. CDR3 length: 11 amino acids. CDR1 and CDR2 (germline): SNHLY, FYNNEI. The CDR3 region has the DNA TGTGCCATCAGCCAGGGTGCTGAGCAGTACTTC. It encodes CAISQGAEQYF.

Ten or more counts support this clonotype. The chain couples TRBV12-3 or TRBV12-4 to TRBJ2-2; possible D gene TRBD2, 6 bases. Trimming removed 6 bases from V and 7 bases from J, with 12 bases in between. The CDR3 runs to 13 residues. The CDR3 bases are TGTGCCAGCAGCTTCGGGGAGGTCGGGGAGCTGTTTTTT. Amino acids: CASSFGEVGELFF.

The table lists this clonotype with a few counts. A much larger clone lies one base from this, so it may be a read error. This rearrangement joins TRBV20-1 to TRBJ1-5, with D unresolved. Germline-derived CDR1 and CDR2 are DFQATT and SNEGSKA (reference sequence). The CDR3 runs to 14 residues. Here the CDR3 reads CSARDGVGNQPKHF. CDR3 DNA sequence: TGCAGTGCTAGAGACGGGGTCGGCAATCAGCCCAAGCATTTT.

This clonotype was seen a handful of times. The chain has TRBV28 and TRBJ2-7; TRBD2 agrees at 13 bases. Germline V gene lookup returns CDR1 MDHEN and CDR2 SYDVKM. Trimming removed 5 bases from V and 2 bases from J; junction bases left unmatched: 6. This CDR3 comprises 16 residues. CDR3 coding DNA: TGTGCCAGCAGTCCCTCGACTAGCGGGAGGCCCTACGAGCAGTACTTC. Translated, it gives CASSPSTSGRPYEQYF.

Only a few counts were recorded for this clonotype. The chain has TRBV11-2 and TRBJ1-1, with D maybe TRBD1 (5 bases). Germline V gives CDR1 SGHAT, CDR2 FQNNGV. The CDR3 has 15 residues. V was clipped by 1 base and J by 2 bases, with 11 bases between them. CDR3 nucleotides: TGTGCCAGCAGCTTAGGGGGCAGAATAAACACTGAAGCTTTCTTT. Translated: CASSLGGRINTEAFF.

Many counts were recorded for this clonotype. This sequence joins TRBV28 and TRBJ2-1; 12 bases agree with TRBD2. This CDR3 contains 14 residues. V shed 6 bases, J shed 8 bases, and the junction held 5 bases outside the gene matches. Germline V gene lookup returns CDR1 MDHEN and CDR2 SYDVKM. The chain's CDR3 is CASSELAGGYEQFF. CDR3 DNA sequence: TGTGCCAGCAGCGAACTAGCGGGAGGCTATGAGCAGTTCTTC.

On this clonotype itself: With a much larger clone just one base away, this may be a read error. This chain connects TRBV28 to TRBJ2-1; D gene ambiguous. CDR3 size: 14 residues. CDR1 and CDR2 (germline): MDHEN, SYDVKM. V was cut by 7 bases and J by 1 base, with 11 bases left in between. The DNA for the CDR3 is TGTGCCAGCATACCCCCAGGATCCTACAATGAGCAGTTCTTC. Translation gives CASIPPGSYNEQFF.

Note on this clonotype: This may stem from a read error, because a much larger clone lies one nucleotide away. The chain links TRBV20-1 to TRBJ2-3; weak D call: TRBD2 (7 bases). With 3 bases removed from V and 7 bases from J, the gap between germline ends came to 20 bases. The CDR3 runs to 15 residues. Germline CDR1 DFQATT, CDR2 SNEGSKA (reference sequence). CDR3 sequence reads: CSASGVGGPGYTQYF. CDR3 sequence (DNA): TGCAGTGCTAGCGGGGTGGGGGGGCCAGGATATACGCAGTATTTT.